The 25 T cell receptor beta chains below come from one sample, sequenced in a study of T cells after yellow fever vaccination. TCRdb processed the 5' RACE reads anew with MiXCR; each CDR3 protein has one entry. The table has 65,000 to 70,000 distinct CDR3 sequences, around 5% seen once; the top ten hold roughly 2.3%. The sample in question was CD4+ T cells sorted from PBMCs, obtained around 14 days after the first yellow fever vaccination. The receptors stem from a man aged 18 to 30 who received the YFV17D yellow fever vaccine.

This clonotype was seen ten or more times. The genes are TRBV3-1 and TRBJ1-6; unclear D gene. From germline, CDR1 is LGHDT and CDR2 YNNKEL (reference sequence). Trimming removed 4 bases at V and 6 bases at J, with 13 bases between. The CDR3 extends over 15 amino acids. The CDR3 region is CASSPTKGGNSPLHF. DNA for the CDR3: TGTGCCAGCAGCCCGACCAAGGGAGGTAATTCACCCCTCCACTTT.

A note on this clonotype: This could be a read error, since a much larger clone is one nucleotide away. The chain has TRBV5-1 and TRBJ2-3, with unresolved D. V lost 4 bases, J lost 6 bases, and 15 bases lay in between. Germline V CDR1 and CDR2: SGHRS, YFSETQ. This CDR3 comprises 14 residues. CDR3 bases: TGCGCCAGCAGCCCAAAGAACAAGGAGGATACGCAGTATTTT. It translates to CASSPKNKEDTQYF. The full variable domain, with the rest looked up from reference TRBV5-1 and TRBJ2-3, is KAGVTQTPRYLIKTRGQQVTLSCSPISGHRSVSWYQQTPGQGLQFLFEYFSETQRNKGNFPGRFSGRQFSNSRSEMNVSTLELGDSALYLCASSPKNKEDTQYFGPGTRLTVL.

This clonotype has a handful of counts. The chain carries TRBV7-9 and TRBJ2-3; D may match TRBD1 or TRBD2 (5 bases each). Per the germline V gene, CDR1 is SEHNR and CDR2 is FQNEAQ (reference sequence). The CDR3 spans 15 residues. The V end lost 10 bases, the J end lost 3 bases, and 20 bases lay between the germline ends. CDR3 nucleotide sequence: TGTGCCACCTCGCCCGGGGCCAAAAGGACAGATACGCAGTATTTT. Protein product: CATSPGAKRTDTQYF.

This clonotype was seen at least ten times. The chain recombines TRBV9 with TRBJ2-3, with D uncertain. V shed 3 bases and J shed 8 bases, with 25 bases lying between them. Germline V gene lookup returns CDR1 SGDLS and CDR2 YYNGEE. CDR3 size: 17 residues. The CDR3 DNA is TGTGCCAGCAGCGGCCGTATTAGCCAAACTTACACGGCTACGCAGTATTTT. It yields the protein CASSGRISQTYTATQYF. The whole variable domain, remainder taken from reference TRBV9 and TRBJ2-3, is DSGVTQTPKHLITATGQRVTLRCSPRSGDLSVYWYQQSLDQGLQFLIQYYNGEERAKGNILERFSAQQFPDLHSELNLSSLELGDSALYFCASSGRISQTYTATQYFGPGTRLTVL.

In its sample, this clonotype was seen many times. V usage is TRBV5-5 and J usage is TRBJ2-5; TRBD2 matches at 8 bases. The germline V gene has CDR1 SGHKS and CDR2 YYEKEE (reference sequence). The CDR3 contains 15 residues. V was pared by 4 bases and J by 2 bases, with 7 bases of the junction left unmatched. The CDR3 nucleotides read TGTGCCAGCAGCCCAACTAGCGGCTTTCAAGAGACCCAGTACTTC. Translation gives CASSPTSGFQETQYF.

The sample holds a few counts of this clonotype. The gene calls are TRBV7-2 and TRBJ1-1; TRBD1 agrees at 9 bases. Germline values: CDR1 SGHTA, CDR2 FQGNSA. The CDR3 has 14 amino acids. V gave up 3 bases and J gave up 4 bases; unmatched junction bases: 3. In DNA, the CDR3 is TGTGCCAGCAGCTTGGGGACAGGGACCACTGAAGCTTTCTTT. Its translation is CASSLGTGTTEAFF.

This clonotype appeared many times. In nucleotides, the CDR3 is TGCGCCAGCAGCCGATGGACAGGGCAGATCGATTCACCCCTCCACTTT. It is translated as CASSRWTGQIDSPLHF. The V and J genes are TRBV5-1 and TRBJ1-6, with 8 bases identical to TRBD1. CDR1 SGHRS and CDR2 YFSETQ come from the germline V gene. The ends lost 4 bases at V and 8 bases at J; junction bases unmatched: 11. The CDR3 length is 16 residues.

This clonotype has a count of ten or more. The chain links TRBV12-3 or TRBV12-4 to TRBJ2-3, with TRBD2 as a possible D gene (7 bases). The V end was cut by 5 bases, the J end by 1 base, with 13 bases between. The CDR3 sequence is 15 residues long. The CDR3 region has the DNA TGTGCCAGCAGTCTGTGGGGGGGCGGCACAGATACGCAGTATTTT. Its protein product is CASSLWGGGTDTQYF.

This clonotype was seen at least ten times. The chain couples TRBV4-1 to TRBJ2-1; D call uncertain. V lost 1 base and J lost 7, with 14 bases in between. CDR1 is MGHRA and CDR2 is YSYEKL in the germline V gene. CDR3 size: 15 residues. In nucleotides, the CDR3 is TGCGCCAGCAGCCAAGGGCTCCTCGGTACGAATGAGCAGTTCTTC. It specifies CASSQGLLGTNEQFF.

The sample holds many counts of this clonotype. The chain is built from TRBV28 and TRBJ1-1; 9 nucleotides line up with TRBD1. Germline loops: CDR1 MDHEN, CDR2 SYDVKM. The J segment lost 5 bases and the V segment lost 4 bases, leaving 8 bases of the junction unmatched. The CDR3 sequence is 15 residues long. In DNA form, the CDR3 reads TGTGCCAGCAGTTATGGGACAGGGTCAGGGACTGAAGCTTTCTTT. Translated: CASSYGTGSGTEAFF.

This clonotype has a count of ten or more. The rearrangement joins TRBV19 to TRBJ2-5, with 7 bases fitting TRBD1. The CDR3 covers 14 residues. Germline CDR1 LNHDA, CDR2 SQIVND (reference sequence). Unmatched junction bases numbered 6, after V lost 5 bases and J lost 3 bases. CDR3 sequence reads: CASSDPGTEETQYF. The CDR3 bases are TGTGCCAGTAGTGATCCCGGGACAGAAGAGACCCAGTACTTC.

This clonotype was seen many times. The chain uses TRBV7-6 and TRBJ2-3; a weak D match, TRBD2 (6 bases). Trimming took 4 bases from V and 3 from J, leaving 11 bases between them. The CDR3 is 14 residues long. In germline, CDR1 is SGHVS, CDR2 FNYEAQ. The CDR3 sequence: CASSSYAGTDTQYF. CDR3 nucleotides: TGTGCCAGCAGCTCCTACGCGGGAACAGATACGCAGTATTTT.

There are many counts of this clonotype. The genes are TRBV9 and TRBJ2-1; 8 positions match TRBD1. The CDR3 totals 15 residues. V was pared by 3 bases and J by 9 bases, with 11 bases of the junction left unmatched. CDR1 is SGDLS, CDR2 YYNGEE, per germline. The CDR3 loop reads CASSGLATGGGEQFF. CDR3 nucleotide sequence: TGTGCCAGCAGCGGTCTTGCTACAGGGGGTGGTGAGCAGTTCTTC.

The sample holds many counts of this clonotype. The rearrangement joins TRBV6-2 or TRBV6-3 to TRBJ2-7; the D gene is possibly TRBD2 (5 bases). The length of the CDR3 is 14 residues. Germline CDR1 is MNHEY and CDR2 is SVGEGT. V was pared by 2 bases and J by 1 base, with 9 bases between. CDR3 residues: CASSYMGESYEQYF. In DNA, the CDR3 is TGTGCCAGCAGTTACATGGGAGAATCCTACGAGCAGTACTTC.

This clonotype showed up many times. In DNA form, the CDR3 reads TGCAGTGCTAGATCCGGACAGGCCTACGAGCAGTACTTC. This encodes CSARSGQAYEQYF. The chain employs TRBV20-1 and TRBJ2-7, with 7 positions matching TRBD1. The CDR3 sequence is 13 residues long. Germline lookup yields CDR1 DFQATT and CDR2 SNEGSKA (reference sequence). Germline trimming cut 2 bases from V and 2 bases from J; bases unmatched to any gene: 3.

This clonotype was seen repeatedly, ten times or more. The rearrangement uses TRBV5-1 and TRBJ2-3; TRBD2 is a possible D gene (7 bases). Germline lookup yields CDR1 SGHRS and CDR2 YFSETQ. Trimming cost V 4 bases and J 3 bases, with 18 bases left between them. CDR3 size: 16 residues. The chain's CDR3 is CASSTPGGGATDTQYF. In nucleotides, the CDR3 is TGCGCCAGCAGCACCCCTGGAGGGGGGGCAACAGATACGCAGTATTTT.

This clonotype was counted ten times or more. V and J are TRBV25-1 and TRBJ1-2; possibly TRBD1 for D (6 bases). Deletions cut 4 bases from V and 5 bases from J, with 20 bases between. Per the germline V gene, CDR1 is MGHDK and CDR2 is SYGVNS. The CDR3 sequence is 16 residues long. The CDR3 DNA reads TGTGCCAGCAGTGCCTTGGCCTTACAGGGAGCATATGGCTACACCTTC. Translated: CASSALALQGAYGYTF.

Ten or more counts support this clonotype. The genes are TRBV4-3 and TRBJ2-4, with D uncertain. V was clipped by 0 bases and J by 0 bases, with 12 bases between them. This CDR3 region has 17 residues. Germline CDR1 LGHNA, CDR2 YSLEER. This chain's CDR3 is CASSQETVPKAKNIQYF. The CDR3 DNA is TGCGCCAGCAGCCAAGAAACTGTACCTAAAGCCAAAAACATTCAGTACTTC.

This clonotype appeared many times. The chain links TRBV7-2 to TRBJ1-2, with TRBD1 identical over 9 bases. This CDR3 contains 14 residues. Germline CDR1 SGHTA, CDR2 FQGNSA. The ends lost 6 bases at V and 7 bases at J; junction bases unmatched: 9. CDR3 nucleotides: TGTGCCAGCAGTTACGGACAGGGGTCTGGTGGCTACACCTTC. It yields the protein CASSYGQGSGGYTF.

Many counts were recorded for this clonotype. The J gene is TRBJ2-7, the V gene TRBV10-1; D is uncertain. CDR3 size: 13 residues. In germline, CDR1 is WNHNN, CDR2 SYGVQD (reference sequence). V was shortened by 10 bases and J by 2 bases, with 15 bases between the two germline ends. CDR3 sequence: CAIPRGETYEQYV. Written as DNA, the CDR3 is TGCGCCATCCCAAGAGGAGAGACCTACGAGCAGTACGTC.

This clonotype came up many times. V and J are TRBV29-1 and TRBJ1-4; 7 nucleotides agree with TRBD1. CDR1 SQVTM and CDR2 ANQGSEA come from the germline V gene. CDR3 length: 14 amino acids. The V segment lost 4 bases and the J segment 1 base; nucleotides outside the gene matches: 3. DNA for the CDR3: TGCAGCGTTGGGACAGGTCTAACTAATGAAAAACTGTTTTTT. Protein: CSVGTGLTNEKLFF.

This clonotype has at least ten counts. The chain links TRBV20-1 to TRBJ2-5; 11 bases match TRBD2. V was clipped by 0 bases and J by 3 bases; unmatched bases: 6. CDR1 and CDR2 (germline): DFQATT, SNEGSKA (reference sequence). The CDR3 sequence is 16 residues long. The CDR3 is CSARDNLAGGKETQYF. The CDR3 DNA is TGCAGTGCTAGAGATAATCTAGCGGGGGGAAAAGAGACCCAGTACTTC.

The sample holds many counts of this clonotype. This chain links TRBV6-2 or TRBV6-3 with TRBJ2-7, with unresolved D. The CDR3 is 11 residues long. Germline V lookup: CDR1 MNHEY, CDR2 SVGEGT. The germline V and J ends were trimmed by 4 bases and 4 bases, with 5 bases remaining between them. This CDR3 is CASSSQYEQYF. CDR3 DNA sequence: TGTGCCAGCAGTTCTCAGTACGAGCAGTACTTC.

In its sample, this clonotype was seen many times. The chain joins TRBV12-3 or TRBV12-4 to TRBJ1-5; 8 nucleotides line up with TRBD1. The V and J ends lost 5 bases and 5 bases, in that order; junction bases with no gene match: 5. The CDR3 loop spans 14 amino acids. CDR3 in amino acids: CASSSRQGYQPQHF. The CDR3 region has the DNA TGTGCCAGCAGTAGCAGACAGGGGTATCAGCCCCAGCATTTT.

Regarding this clonotype: The DNA is omitted, as the CDR3 cannot be located on it reliably, and the CDR3 follows TCRdb's listing. The rearrangement joins TRBV24-1 to TRBJ2-7; TRBD2 is the table's D call and was not checked against the DNA. With termini counted, the CDR3 has 14 amino acids. Germline V CDR1 and CDR2: KGHDR, SFDVKD. The CDR3 loop reads CCSARVRVGYEQYF.